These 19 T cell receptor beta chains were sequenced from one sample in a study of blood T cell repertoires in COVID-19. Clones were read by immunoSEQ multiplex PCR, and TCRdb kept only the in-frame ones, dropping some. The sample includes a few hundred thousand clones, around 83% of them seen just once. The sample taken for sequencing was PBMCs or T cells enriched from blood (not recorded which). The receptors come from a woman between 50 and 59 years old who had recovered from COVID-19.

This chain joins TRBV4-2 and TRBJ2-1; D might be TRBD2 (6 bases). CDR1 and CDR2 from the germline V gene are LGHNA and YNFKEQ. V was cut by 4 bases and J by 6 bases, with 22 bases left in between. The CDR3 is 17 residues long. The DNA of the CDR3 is TGTGCCAGCAGCCTTACCCGACGGAGTAGCGGACTCAATGAGCAGTTCTTC. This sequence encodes CASSLTRRSSGLNEQFF.

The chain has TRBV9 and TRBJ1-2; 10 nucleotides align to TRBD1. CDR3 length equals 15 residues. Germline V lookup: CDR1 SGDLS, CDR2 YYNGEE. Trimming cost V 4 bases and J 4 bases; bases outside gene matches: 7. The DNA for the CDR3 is TGTGCCAGCAGCCTAGGGGGACAGGGGTCCTATGGCTACACCTTC. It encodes CASSLGGQGSYGYTF.

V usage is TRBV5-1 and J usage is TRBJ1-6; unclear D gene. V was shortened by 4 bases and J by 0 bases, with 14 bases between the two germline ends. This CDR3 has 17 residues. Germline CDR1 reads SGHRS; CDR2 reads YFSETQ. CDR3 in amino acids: CASSGATGNSYNSPLHF. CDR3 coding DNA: TGCGCCAGCAGCGGAGCTACCGGGAACTCCTATAATTCACCCCTCCACTTT. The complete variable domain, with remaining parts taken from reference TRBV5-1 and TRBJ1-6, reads KAGVTQTPRYLIKTRGQQVTLSCSPISGHRSVSWYQQTPGQGLQFLFEYFSETQRNKGNFPGRFSGRQFSNSRSEMNVSTLELGDSALYLCASSGATGNSYNSPLHFGNGTRLTVT.

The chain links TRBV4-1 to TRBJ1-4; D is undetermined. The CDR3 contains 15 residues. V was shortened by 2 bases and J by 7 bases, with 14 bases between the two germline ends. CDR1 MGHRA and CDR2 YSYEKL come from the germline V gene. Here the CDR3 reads CASSQSLQRGEKLFF. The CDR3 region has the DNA TGCGCCAGCAGCCAAAGCCTTCAACGGGGTGAAAAACTGTTTTTT.

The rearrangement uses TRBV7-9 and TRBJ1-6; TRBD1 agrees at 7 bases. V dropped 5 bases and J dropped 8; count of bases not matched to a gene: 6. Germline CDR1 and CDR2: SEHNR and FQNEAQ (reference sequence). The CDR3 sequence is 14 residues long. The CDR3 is CASSSRDSHSPLHF. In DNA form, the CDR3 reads TGTGCCAGCAGCAGCCGGGACAGCCATTCACCCCTCCACTTT. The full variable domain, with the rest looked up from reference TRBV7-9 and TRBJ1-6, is DTGVSQNPRHKITKRGQNVTFRCDPISEHNRLYWYRQTLGQGPEFLTYFQNEAQLEKSRLLSDRFSAERPKGSFSTLEIQRTEQGDSAMYLCASSSRDSHSPLHFGNGTRLTVT.

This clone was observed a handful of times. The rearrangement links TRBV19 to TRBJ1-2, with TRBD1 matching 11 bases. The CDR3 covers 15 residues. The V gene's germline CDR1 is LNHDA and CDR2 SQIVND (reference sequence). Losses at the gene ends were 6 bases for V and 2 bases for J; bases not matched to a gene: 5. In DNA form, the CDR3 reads TGTGCCAGTAGGGACAGGGGGCTACAAAACTATGGCTACACCTTC. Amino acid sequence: CASRDRGLQNYGYTF.

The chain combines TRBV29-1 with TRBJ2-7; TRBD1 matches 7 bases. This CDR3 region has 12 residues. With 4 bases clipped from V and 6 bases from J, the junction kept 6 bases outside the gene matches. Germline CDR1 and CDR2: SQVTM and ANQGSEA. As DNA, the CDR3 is TGCAGCGTTGCACAGGGGCAACTCGAGCAGTACTTC. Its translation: CSVAQGQLEQYF.

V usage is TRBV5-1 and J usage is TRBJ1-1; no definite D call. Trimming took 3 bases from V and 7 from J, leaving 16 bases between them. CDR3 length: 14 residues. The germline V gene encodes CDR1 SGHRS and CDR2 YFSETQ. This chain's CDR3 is CASSYYFGADEAFF. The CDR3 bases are TGCGCCAGCAGCTACTACTTCGGCGCAGATGAAGCTTTCTTT.

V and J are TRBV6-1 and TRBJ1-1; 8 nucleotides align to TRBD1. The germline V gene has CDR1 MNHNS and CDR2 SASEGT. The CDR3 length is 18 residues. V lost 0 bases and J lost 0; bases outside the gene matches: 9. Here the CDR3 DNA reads TGTGCCAGCAGTGAAGCGCTCTGGGACAGGTTCATGAACACTGAAGCTTTCTTT. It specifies CASSEALWDRFMNTEAFF.

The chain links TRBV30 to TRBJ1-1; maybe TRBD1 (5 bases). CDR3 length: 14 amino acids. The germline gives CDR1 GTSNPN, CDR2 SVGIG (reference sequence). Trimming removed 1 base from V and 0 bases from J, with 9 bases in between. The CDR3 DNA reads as TGTGCCTGGAGTGCCACAGGTTTGAACACTGAAGCTTTCTTT. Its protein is CAWSATGLNTEAFF.

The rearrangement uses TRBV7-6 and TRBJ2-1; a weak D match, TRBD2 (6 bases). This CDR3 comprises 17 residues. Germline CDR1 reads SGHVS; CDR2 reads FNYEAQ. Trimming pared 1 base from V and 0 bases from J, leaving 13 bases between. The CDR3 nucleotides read TGTGCCAGCAGCTTAGAAGTCCACGGGAGCTCCTACAATGAGCAGTTCTTC. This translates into CASSLEVHGSSYNEQFF. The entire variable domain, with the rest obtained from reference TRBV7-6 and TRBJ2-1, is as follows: GAGVSQSPRYKVTKRGQDVALRCDPISGHVSLYWYRQALGQGPEFLTYFNYEAQQDKSGLPNDRFSAERPEGSISTLTIQRTEQRDSAMYRCASSLEVHGSSYNEQFFGPGTRLTVL.

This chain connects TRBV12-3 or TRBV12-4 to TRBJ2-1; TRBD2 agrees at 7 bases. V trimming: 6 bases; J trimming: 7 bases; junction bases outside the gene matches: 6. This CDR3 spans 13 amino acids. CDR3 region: CASRAGVHNEQFF. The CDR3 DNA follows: TGTGCCAGCAGGGCGGGAGTACATAATGAGCAGTTCTTC.

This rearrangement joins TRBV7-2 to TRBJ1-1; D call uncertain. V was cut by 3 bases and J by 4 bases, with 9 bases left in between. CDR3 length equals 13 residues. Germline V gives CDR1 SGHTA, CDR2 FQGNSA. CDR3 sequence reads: CASSFSGFTEAFF. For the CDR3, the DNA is TGTGCCAGCAGCTTTTCGGGGTTCACTGAAGCTTTCTTT.

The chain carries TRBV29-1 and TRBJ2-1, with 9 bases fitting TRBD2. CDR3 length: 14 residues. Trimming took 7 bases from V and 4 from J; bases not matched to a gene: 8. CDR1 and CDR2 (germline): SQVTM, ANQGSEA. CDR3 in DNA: TGCAGCGCCGGGACTAGCTCGCTTTACAATGAGCAGTTCTTC. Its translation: CSAGTSSLYNEQFF.

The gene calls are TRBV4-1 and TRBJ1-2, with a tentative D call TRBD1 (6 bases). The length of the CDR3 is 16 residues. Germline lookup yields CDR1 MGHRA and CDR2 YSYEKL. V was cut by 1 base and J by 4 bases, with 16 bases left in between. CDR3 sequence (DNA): TGCGCCAGCAGCCAAGGCGCGGCAGGGGAGATCTATGGCTACACCTTC. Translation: CASSQGAAGEIYGYTF.

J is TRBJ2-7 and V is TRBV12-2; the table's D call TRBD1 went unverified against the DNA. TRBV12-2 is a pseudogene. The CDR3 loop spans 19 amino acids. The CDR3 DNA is TGTGCAAGTCGCTTAGAAAGAAGACGGACAGGATACAACAGGACGCAGCAGTACTTC. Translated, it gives CASRLERRRTGYNRTQQYF.

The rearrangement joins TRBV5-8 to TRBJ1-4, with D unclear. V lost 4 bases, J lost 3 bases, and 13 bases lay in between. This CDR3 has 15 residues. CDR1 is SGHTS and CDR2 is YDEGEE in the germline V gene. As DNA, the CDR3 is TGTGCCAGCAGCGCCTCTAGCAACTCTAATGAAAAACTGTTTTTT. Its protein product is CASSASSNSNEKLFF. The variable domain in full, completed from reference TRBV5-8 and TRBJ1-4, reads EAGVTQSPTHLIKTRGQQATLRCSPISGHTSVYWYQQALGLGLQFLLWYDEGEERNRGNFPPRFSGRQFPNYSSELNVNALELEDSALYLCASSASSNSNEKLFFGSGTQLSVL.

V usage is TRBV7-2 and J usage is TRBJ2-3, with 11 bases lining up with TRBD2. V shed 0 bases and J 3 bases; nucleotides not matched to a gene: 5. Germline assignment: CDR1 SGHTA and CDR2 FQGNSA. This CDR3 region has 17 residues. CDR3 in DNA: TGTGCCAGCAGCTTAGCGCGGACTAGCGGGTATACAGATACGCAGTATTTT. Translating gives CASSLARTSGYTDTQYF.

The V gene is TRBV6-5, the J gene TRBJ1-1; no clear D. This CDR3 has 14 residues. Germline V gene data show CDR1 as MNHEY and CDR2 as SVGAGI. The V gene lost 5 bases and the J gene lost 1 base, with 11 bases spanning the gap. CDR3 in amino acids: CASSKHQSNTEAFF. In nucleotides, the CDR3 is TGTGCCAGCAGTAAACACCAATCGAACACTGAAGCTTTCTTT.